The 23 T cell receptor beta chains presented below share a single source sample, sequenced in a study of T cell changes during pregnancy in multiple sclerosis. TCRdb keeps only in-frame clones here, not all; method: immunoSEQ multiplex PCR. The sample records about 58,000 clones, about 90% being singletons. Source: CD4+ T cells from peripheral blood mononuclear cells, taken after pregnancy. The receptors come from a female donor in good health, enrolled as a control in a pregnancy study.

This clone was seen a single time. This rearrangement joins TRBV5-1 to TRBJ1-2; tentatively, D is TRBD1 (6 bases). The V end was cut by 3 bases, the J end by 0 bases, with 12 bases between. The germline CDR1 and CDR2 sequences are SGHRS and YFSETQ. The CDR3 spans 15 residues. The DNA for the CDR3 is TGCGCCAGCAGCTCAGGACAGCTAGCTAACTATGGCTACACCTTC. This encodes CASSSGQLANYGYTF.

This chain links TRBV19 with TRBJ1-5; TRBD1 matches at 8 bases. Germline CDR1 is LNHDA and CDR2 is SQIVND (reference sequence). CDR3 length: 14 amino acids. V was pared by 3 bases and J by 5 bases, with 3 bases of the junction left unmatched. Written as DNA, the CDR3 is TGTGCCAGTAGTATCACAGGGGGGGATCAGCCCCAGCATTTT. This sequence encodes CASSITGGDQPQHF.

CDR3 sequence: CASGAATGTETQYF. CDR3 sequence (DNA): TGTGCTAGTGGTGCGGCGACAGGGACAGAGACCCAGTACTTC. V usage is TRBV12-5 and J usage is TRBJ2-5; 7 bases fit TRBD1. Germline V CDR1 and CDR2: LGHNT, FRNRAP. V lost 5 bases to trimming and J lost 4 bases; unmatched junction nucleotides: 7. The CDR3 consists of 14 residues. The entire variable domain, with the rest obtained from reference TRBV12-5 and TRBJ2-5, is as follows: DARVTQTPRHKVTEMGQEVTMRCQPILGHNTVFWYRQTMMQGLELLAYFRNRAPLDDSGMPKDRFSAEMPDATLATLKIQPSEPRDSAVYFCASGAATGTETQYFGPGTRLLVL.

The chain joins TRBV7-2 to TRBJ1-1, with 9 bases identical to TRBD1. Germline lookup yields CDR1 SGHTA and CDR2 FQGNSA. This CDR3 comprises 15 residues. The V and J ends lost 3 bases and 0 bases, in that order; junction bases with no gene match: 2. CDR3: CASSFRQGVNTEAFF. The CDR3 nucleotides read TGTGCCAGCAGCTTCCGACAGGGGGTGAACACTGAAGCTTTCTTT.

This sequence joins TRBV7-2 and TRBJ2-3, with TRBD1 identical over 9 bases. V dropped 6 bases and J dropped 6; count of bases not matched to a gene: 4. CDR3 length: 13 amino acids. Germline assignment: CDR1 SGHTA and CDR2 FQGNSA. CDR3 coding DNA: TGTGCCAGCAGTATTACAGGGGGCGATACGCAGTATTTT. Translating gives CASSITGGDTQYF.

This chain uses TRBV19 with TRBJ1-2, with 10 bases identical to TRBD1. This CDR3 contains 17 residues. The trim removed 7 bases at V and 0 bases at J, leaving 11 bases unmatched. The germline V gene encodes CDR1 LNHDA and CDR2 SQIVND (reference sequence). CDR3 nucleotides: TGTGCCAGTACCCTTCAGGGACAGGGGTTCCCTAACTATGGCTACACCTTC. Translating gives CASTLQGQGFPNYGYTF. Using reference TRBV19 and TRBJ1-2 for the parts outside the CDR3, the full variable domain is DGGITQSPKYLFRKEGQNVTLSCEQNLNHDAMYWYRQDPGQGLRLIYYSQIVNDFQKGDIAEGYSVSREKKESFPLTVTSAQKNPTAFYLCASTLQGQGFPNYGYTFGSGTRLTVV.

This chain joins TRBV5-1 and TRBJ2-3, with 7 bases aligning to TRBD2. The germline CDR1 and CDR2 sequences are SGHRS and YFSETQ. J was trimmed by 3 bases and V by 4 bases; bases with no gene match: 14. The CDR3 runs to 17 residues. CDR3: CASSPTLGGGGTDTQYF. Here the CDR3 DNA reads TGCGCCAGCAGCCCAACCCTGGGGGGGGGAGGGACAGATACGCAGTATTTT.

The genes are TRBV11-3 and TRBJ1-2; D is unresolved. Per the germline V gene, CDR1 is SGHNT and CDR2 is YENEEA. The CDR3 runs to 17 residues. With 3 bases removed from V and 4 bases from J, the gap between germline ends came to 21 bases. CDR3 sequence (DNA): TGTGCCAGCAGCTTTGAAGAAGAGGCAGCGGGCGGCTATGGCTACACCTTC. Residues: CASSFEEEAAGGYGYTF.

This clone was recorded a few times. The rearrangement uses TRBV18 and TRBJ2-1; D is undetermined. V dropped 4 bases and J dropped 5 bases, with 15 bases sitting between them. The CDR3 has 15 amino acids. The germline V gene encodes CDR1 KGHSH and CDR2 LQKENI. CDR3 protein: CASSQILRTNNEQFF. The DNA of the CDR3 is TGTGCCAGCTCACAGATACTCCGAACTAACAATGAGCAGTTCTTC.

This chain uses TRBV7-9 with TRBJ1-2; 7 bases agree with TRBD1. CDR3 length: 14 amino acids. Germline CDR1 is SEHNR and CDR2 is FQNEAQ (reference sequence). The ends lost 1 base at V and 4 bases at J; junction bases unmatched: 3. The CDR3 region has the DNA TGTGCCAGCAGCTTAGGGGACAGCCCCTATGGCTACACCTTC. As protein: CASSLGDSPYGYTF.

This clone was recorded only once. The gene calls are TRBV14 and TRBJ2-6; unclear D gene. The CDR3 loop spans 14 amino acids. Between the trimmed V and J ends, which lost 4 bases and 0 bases, there was a span of 4 bases. Per germline, CDR1 SGHDN and CDR2 FVKESK. The CDR3 DNA reads as TGTGCCAGCAGCCGGGCCTCTGGGGCCAACGTCCTGACTTTC. Encoded protein: CASSRASGANVLTF.

This clone was seen a single time. The chain has TRBV7-9 and TRBJ2-7; 7 nucleotides agree with TRBD2. The V gene's germline CDR1 is SEHNR and CDR2 FQNEAQ (reference sequence). The CDR3 is made up of 15 amino acids. Trimming removed 5 bases from V and 2 bases from J; junction bases left unmatched: 9. DNA for the CDR3: TGTGCCAGCAGCCCCTTAGGGAGGGTCGCCTACGAGCAGTACTTC. It codes for CASSPLGRVAYEQYF.

The chain links TRBV10-3 to TRBJ2-5; TRBD1 is a possible D gene (5 bases). The CDR3 has 14 amino acids. From germline, CDR1 is ENHRY and CDR2 SYGVKD. The ends were cut back, 3 bases at V and 5 bases at J, with 13 bases in the middle. CDR3 sequence: CAISDGREWETQYF. The CDR3 coding sequence is TGTGCCATCAGTGACGGCAGGGAATGGGAGACCCAGTACTTC.

The chain combines TRBV9 with TRBJ2-3; no definite D call. The germline V and J ends were trimmed by 0 bases and 8 bases, with 16 bases remaining between them. CDR1 is SGDLS and CDR2 is YYNGEE in the germline V gene. CDR3 length: 15 residues. In DNA, the CDR3 is TGTGCCAGCAGCGTAGCAGTCGCGGCCTCGGGTACGCAGTATTTT. It translates to CASSVAVAASGTQYF. Drawing the rest from reference TRBV9 and TRBJ2-3, the complete variable domain is DSGVTQTPKHLITATGQRVTLRCSPRSGDLSVYWYQQSLDQGLQFLIQYYNGEERAKGNILERFSAQQFPDLHSELNLSSLELGDSALYFCASSVAVAASGTQYFGPGTRLTVL.

The chain joins TRBV4-3 to TRBJ2-1, with 9 nucleotides matching TRBD2. The J segment lost 4 bases and the V segment lost 4 bases, leaving 5 bases of the junction unmatched. Germline values: CDR1 LGHNA, CDR2 YSLEER. This CDR3 region has 15 residues. The CDR3 protein is CASSLSGGLYNEQFF. CDR3 bases: TGCGCCAGCAGCCTTAGCGGGGGCCTTTACAATGAGCAGTTCTTC.

V gene TRBV4-3 combines with J gene TRBJ1-2; 8 nucleotides match TRBD1. The trim removed 4 bases at V and 6 bases at J, leaving 4 bases unmatched. Germline V gives CDR1 LGHNA, CDR2 YSLEER. The CDR3 runs 13 residues. The CDR3 loop is CASSLDRGNGYTF. CDR3 DNA sequence: TGCGCCAGCAGCCTAGACAGGGGAAATGGCTACACCTTC.

A single count supports this clone. The rearrangement joins TRBV7-2 to TRBJ1-5; 11 bases map to TRBD1. V trimming: 5 bases; J trimming: 7 bases; junction bases outside the gene matches: 7. The CDR3 length is 15 residues. CDR1 is SGHTA and CDR2 is FQGNSA in the germline V gene. The CDR3 region has the DNA TGTGCCAGCAGCACTGGGACAGGGGGTTACCAGCCCCAGCATTTT. It is translated as CASSTGTGGYQPQHF.

This clone was observed once. The same CDR3 arises from other DNA sequences in this sample as well. The chain couples TRBV5-4 to TRBJ2-5; D might be TRBD1 (7 bases). Germline V gene data show CDR1 as SGHNT and CDR2 as YYREEE (reference sequence). V lost 0 bases, J lost 5 bases, and 11 bases lay in between. CDR3 length: 14 residues. Here the CDR3 DNA reads TGTGCCAGCAGCTTGGGGAGGGGGCAGGAGACCCAGTACTTC. This gives the protein CASSLGRGQETQYF.

This chain uses TRBV4-2 with TRBJ1-1, with a possible D match to TRBD1 (5 bases). This CDR3 has 16 amino acids. Trimming pared 1 base from V and 4 bases from J, leaving 16 bases between. Germline-derived CDR1 and CDR2 are LGHNA and YNFKEQ. DNA for the CDR3: TGTGCCAGCAGCCAAGTCCCAACAGGCGGCTTCACTGAAGCTTTCTTT. This encodes CASSQVPTGGFTEAFF.

The rearrangement uses TRBV9 and TRBJ2-7; TRBD2 matches 8 bases. Germline-derived CDR1 and CDR2 are SGDLS and YYNGEE. The CDR3 totals 15 residues. After removal of 0 bases from V and 3 bases from J, the junction contained 5 bases not matched to a gene. CDR3 DNA: TGTGCCAGCAGCGTAGCGGGGCGGGGGGACTACGAGCAGTACTTC. Translated, it gives CASSVAGRGDYEQYF.

The rearrangement joins TRBV25-1 to TRBJ1-2; 7 bases line up with TRBD1. Germline CDR1 and CDR2: MGHDK and SYGVNS. This CDR3 comprises 15 residues. V trimming: 3 bases; J trimming: 3 bases; junction bases outside the gene matches: 7. This chain's CDR3 is CASSDHRQGYYGYTF. CDR3 in DNA: TGTGCCAGCAGTGACCATCGACAGGGATACTATGGCTACACCTTC.

V usage is TRBV2 and J usage is TRBJ1-2; the D is unclear. The CDR3 totals 12 residues. Deletions cut 2 bases from V and 6 bases from J, with 7 bases between. Germline CDR1 is SNHLY and CDR2 is FYNNEI. CDR3 nucleotides: TGTGCCAGCAGTGAAAACTCGGATGGCTACACCTTC. Its translation is CASSENSDGYTF.

The chain has TRBV11-3 and TRBJ2-5, with 12 bases lining up with TRBD2. The V and J ends lost 3 bases and 6 bases, in that order; junction bases with no gene match: 5. The germline gives CDR1 SGHNT, CDR2 YENEEA. CDR3 length: 15 amino acids. The CDR3 DNA follows: TGTGCCAGCAGCTTGGCTAGCGGGGGGGAGAAGACCCAGTACTTC. Its protein is CASSLASGGEKTQYF.